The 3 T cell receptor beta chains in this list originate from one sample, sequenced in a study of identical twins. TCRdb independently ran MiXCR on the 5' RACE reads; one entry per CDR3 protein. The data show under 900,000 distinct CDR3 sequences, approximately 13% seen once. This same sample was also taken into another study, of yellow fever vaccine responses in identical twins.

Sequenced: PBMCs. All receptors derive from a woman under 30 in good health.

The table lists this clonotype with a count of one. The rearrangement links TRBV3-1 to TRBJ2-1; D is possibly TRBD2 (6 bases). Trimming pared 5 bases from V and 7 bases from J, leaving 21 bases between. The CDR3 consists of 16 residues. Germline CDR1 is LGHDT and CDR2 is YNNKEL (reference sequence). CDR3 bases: TGTGCCAGCAGCAAGCGGGTCGCTTGCACACAGAATGAGCAGTTCTTC. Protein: CASSKRVACTQNEQFF.

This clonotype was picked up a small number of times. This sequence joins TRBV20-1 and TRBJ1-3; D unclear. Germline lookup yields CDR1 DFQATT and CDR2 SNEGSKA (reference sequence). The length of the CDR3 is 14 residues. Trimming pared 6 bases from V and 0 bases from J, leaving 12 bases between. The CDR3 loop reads CSAVQTSSGNTIYF. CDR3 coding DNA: TGCAGTGCCGTACAGACCTCCTCTGGAAACACCATATATTTT.

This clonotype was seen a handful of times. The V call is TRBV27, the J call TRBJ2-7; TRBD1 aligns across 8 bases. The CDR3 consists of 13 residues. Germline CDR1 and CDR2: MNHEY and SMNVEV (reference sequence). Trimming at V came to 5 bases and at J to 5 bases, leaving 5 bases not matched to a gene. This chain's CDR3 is CASSTRTGHEQYF. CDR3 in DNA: TGTGCCAGCAGTACCCGGACAGGGCACGAGCAGTACTTC.